This T cell receptor (beta chain) was retrieved from a study of PD-L1 blockade in urothelial cancer. Turning to the study itself: Samples of blood were analyzed 3 weeks (second dose) and 6 weeks after treatment start.

TCRdb's table, derived via immunoSEQ multiplex PCR, lists solely in-frame clones and lacks some. The table lists under 130,000 clones, around 85% of them singletons. The CDR3 sequence is 15 residues long. The clonotype originates from a man aged 50 to 59 with urothelial cancer. V usage is TRBV21-1 and J usage is TRBJ1-5. TRBV21-1 is a pseudogene. The starting material was PBMCs, obtained around atezolizumab (anti-PD-L1) treatment. CDR3 coding DNA: TGTGCCAGCAGCACCCTAGGGGCGGGGAGACAGCCCCAGCATTTT. As protein: CASSTLGAGRQPQHF.